The subject of this entry is one T cell receptor beta chain. Its antigen is not known. The sample belongs to a study of T cell responses to AZD1222 COVID-19 vaccine. Study-wide points: Mostly white British, mostly female donors; authors suggested clonal diversity may be underestimated.

Data came from immunoSEQ multiplex PCR; TCRdb stores just in-frame clones and leaves some out. The sample has roughly 120,000 clones, 85% to 90% seen once; the top ten hold 3.5% to 4%. The CDR3 extends over 13 amino acids. The V end lost 4 bases, the J end lost 9 bases, and 10 bases lay between the germline ends. Germline values: CDR1 SEHNR, CDR2 FQNEAQ (reference sequence). Sequencing was performed on peripheral blood, taken 28 days after the second AZD1222 dose. The TCR comes from an adult who received the AZD1222 COVID-19 vaccine. The chain combines TRBV7-9 with TRBJ1-6; the D is unclear. Here the CDR3 reads CASSSLGSSPLHF. The CDR3 coding sequence is TGTGCCAGCAGCTCCTTGGGGAGTTCACCCCTCCACTTT.